This section outlines one T cell receptor beta chain sequence together with its context. Its target is not known. These data belong to a study of cytomegalovirus exposure and HLA in healthy donors. Germline lookup yields CDR1 SGHTA and CDR2 FQGNSA. The J segment lost 5 bases and the V segment lost 3 bases, leaving 4 bases of the junction unmatched. The CDR3 has 15 residues. Study observations and caveats: In a later analysis, several top co-occurrence clusters appeared linked to parvovirus B19, influenza, CMV and Epstein-Barr virus.

This PCR relied on a set of 60 Vbeta primers and 13 Jbeta primers. Some clones are missing from TCRdb's copy, which holds only in-frame ones; the method was immunoSEQ multiplex PCR. The sample carries some 120,000 clones, 81% recorded once. The rearrangement joins TRBV7-2 to TRBJ1-5; 10 positions match TRBD1. This clonotype was sampled from a young man in good health and CMV-seropositive. Sequencing used PBMCs. CDR3 sequence reads: CASSLRTGGDQPQHF. Here the CDR3 DNA reads TGTGCCAGCAGCTTGCGGACAGGGGGTGATCAGCCCCAGCATTTT.